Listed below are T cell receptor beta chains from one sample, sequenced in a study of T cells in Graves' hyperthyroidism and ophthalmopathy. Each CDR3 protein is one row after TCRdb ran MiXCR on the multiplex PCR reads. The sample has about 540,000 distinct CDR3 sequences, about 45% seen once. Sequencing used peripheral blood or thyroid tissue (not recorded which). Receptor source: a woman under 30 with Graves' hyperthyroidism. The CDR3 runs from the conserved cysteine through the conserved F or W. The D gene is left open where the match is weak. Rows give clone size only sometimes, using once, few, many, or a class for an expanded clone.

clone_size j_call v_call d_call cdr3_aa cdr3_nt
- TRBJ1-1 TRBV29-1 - CSSIRGGNTEAFF TGCAGCAGTATCAGGGGCGGGAACACTGAAGCTTTCTTT
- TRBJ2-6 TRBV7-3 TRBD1 CASRPTRTGVEGLSSGANVLTF TGTGCCAGCAGGCCAACCCGGACAGGGGTTGAGGGATTAAGCTCTGGGGCCAACGTCCTGACTTTC
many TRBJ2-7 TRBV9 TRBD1 CASSTRQGYEQYF TGTGCCAGCAGCACTAGACAGGGCTACGAGCAGTACTTC
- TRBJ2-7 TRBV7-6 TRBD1 CASSRDRDLYEQYF TGTGCCAGCAGCAGGGACAGGGACCTCTACGAGCAGTACTTC
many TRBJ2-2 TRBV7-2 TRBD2 CASSASSGRMGGELFF TGTGCCAGCAGCGCCTCTAGCGGGAGGATGGGAGGGGAGCTGTTTTTT
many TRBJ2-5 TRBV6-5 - CASSYSAGFGETQYF TGTGCCAGCAGTTACTCGGCAGGGTTCGGAGAGACCCAGTACTTC
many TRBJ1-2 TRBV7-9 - CASSSARRGINYGYTF TGTGCCAGCAGCTCAGCGAGAAGAGGGATCAACTATGGCTACACCTTC
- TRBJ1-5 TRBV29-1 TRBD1 CSSRQGGNQPQHF TGCAGCAGTAGACAGGGTGGCAATCAGCCCCAGCATTTT
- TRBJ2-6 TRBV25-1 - CASVDGAEGPGANVLTF TGTGCCAGCGTTGATGGGGCGGAGGGCCCTGGGGCCAACGTCCTGACTTTC
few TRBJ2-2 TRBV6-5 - CASSYDREGGELFF TGTGCCAGCAGTTACGACAGGGAGGGCGGGGAGCTGTTTTTT
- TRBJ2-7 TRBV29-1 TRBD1 CSADYRGSYEQYF TGCAGCGCCGATTACAGGGGTTCCTACGAGCAGTACTTC
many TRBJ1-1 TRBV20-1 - CSARGDGSMNTEAFF TGCAGTGCTAGAGGGGACGGTTCCATGAACACTGAAGCTTTCTTT
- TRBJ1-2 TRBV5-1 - CASSMRTTYGYTF TGCGCCAGCAGCATGCGAACGACGTATGGCTACACCTTC
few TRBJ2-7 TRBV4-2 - CASNQEGVAAYEQYF TGTGCCAGCAACCAAGAGGGCGTGGCGGCCTACGAGCAGTACTTC
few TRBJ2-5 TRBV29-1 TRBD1 CSILTGNQETQYF TGCAGCATCCTGACAGGGAACCAAGAGACCCAGTACTTC